These T cell receptor beta chains were read from a single sample in a study of blood T cell repertoires in COVID-19. Clones were sequenced by immunoSEQ multiplex PCR, and TCRdb holds only the in-frame ones, with some missing. The sample has 350,000 or so clones, about 87% seen once; the top ten hold over 9.5%. Sequencing was performed on peripheral blood. The receptor set was obtained from a woman in her 30s with COVID-19, enrolled during active disease. CDR3s include the opening cysteine and the closing phenylalanine or tryptophan. A D gene is named only where the DNA matches it firmly. Clone size is not always given. Where it is, it says once, few, many or a class for expanded clones.

CDR3	DNA	V	J	size	D
CASSYAGQNYGYTF	TGTGCCAGCAGTTACGCGGGACAGAACTATGGCTACACCTTC	TRBV6-5	TRBJ1-2	.	TRBD1
CASSSGWGYTF	TGTGCCAGCAGTTCAGGCTGGGGCTACACCTTC	TRBV12-3/TRBV12-4	TRBJ1-2	once	.
CASALVVQTNTQYF	TGCGCCAGCGCCCTGGTCGTACAGACGAATACGCAGTATTTT	TRBV4-1	TRBJ2-3	few	.
CASSYTSGAYNEQFF	TGTGCCAGCAGCTATACTAGCGGAGCGTACAATGAGCAGTTCTTC	TRBV2	TRBJ2-1	.	TRBD2
CASSFDRAWGTQYF	TGTGCCAGCAGCTTTGACAGGGCATGGGGGACCCAGTACTTC	TRBV7-8	TRBJ2-5	.	TRBD1
CASSLRNSGRADTQYF	TGTGCCAGCAGCTTAAGGAATAGCGGGAGGGCAGATACGCAGTATTTT	TRBV7-9	TRBJ2-3	.	TRBD2
CASSLDWGTGEEAFF	TGCGCCAGCAGCTTGGATTGGGGGACAGGGGAGGAAGCTTTCTTT	TRBV5-1	TRBJ1-1	.	TRBD1
CASSVDRENQPQHF	TGTGCCAGTAGTGTCGACAGAGAAAATCAGCCCCAGCATTTT	TRBV19	TRBJ1-5	few	.
CSAQRPTGGGNTEAFF	TGCAGCGCTCAGAGGCCGACAGGGGGGGGGAACACTGAAGCTTTCTTT	TRBV29-1	TRBJ1-1	few	TRBD1
CASSFSTDTQYF	TGTGCCAGCAGCTTTAGTACAGATACGCAGTATTTT	TRBV5-6	TRBJ2-3	once	.
CASSSYSGSTDTQYF	TGTGCCAGCTCATCCTATAGCGGGAGCACAGATACGCAGTATTTT	TRBV18	TRBJ2-3	.	TRBD2
CASSLGSRHGRELVNEQFF	TGTGCCAGCAGCTTAGGGAGCAGGCATGGGAGGGAGTTGGTCAATGAGCAGTTCTTC	TRBV7-2	TRBJ2-1	.	TRBD2
CASSLRGLNLRQYF	TGTGCCAGCAGTTTACGAGGACTCAACTTGCGGCAGTACTTC	TRBV28	TRBJ2-7	.	.
CASSQQDEKLFF	TGTGCCAGCAGCCAACAGGATGAAAAACTGTTTTTT	TRBV16	TRBJ1-4	few	.
CASSYAGTSTDTQYF	TGTGCCAGCAGTTACGCGGGCACTAGCACAGATACGCAGTATTTT	TRBV28	TRBJ2-3	.	.
CASSLEGLDSTGELFF	TGTGCCAGCAGCTTAGAGGGTCTGGACAGCACCGGGGAGCTGTTTTTT	TRBV13	TRBJ2-2	.	.
CASNRLASGEQYF	TGTGCCAGCAACAGATTGGCCAGTGGAGAGCAGTACTTC	TRBV2	TRBJ2-7	.	.
CASSVGLARTDTQYF	TGTGCCAGCAGCGTAGGCCTAGCGCGCACAGATACGCAGTATTTT	TRBV9	TRBJ2-3	.	.
CASRPGTNYGYTF	TGTGCCAGCAGGCCCGGGACAAACTATGGCTACACCTTC	TRBV27	TRBJ1-2	once	.
CATSNPPGQGGETQYF	TGTGCCACCAGCAACCCCCCGGGACAGGGTGGGGAGACCCAGTACTTC	TRBV24-1	TRBJ2-5	once	TRBD1
CASSQALPGDIQYF	TGCGCCAGCAGCCAAGCTCTACCTGGTGACATTCAGTACTTC	TRBV4-3	TRBJ2-4	.	.
CASSPTSDRVFDEQYF	TGTGCCAGCTCACCTACTTCGGACAGGGTTTTTGACGAGCAGTACTTC	TRBV18	TRBJ2-7	.	TRBD1
CASSLDGHLKETQYF	TGTGCCAGCAGCTTAGACGGACACCTTAAAGAGACCCAGTACTTC	TRBV5-4	TRBJ2-5	.	.
CARGICQRTDCGELFF	TGTGCCAGGGGGATCTGCCAGCGGACCGATTGCGGGGAGCTGTTTTTT	TRBV19	TRBJ2-2	.	.
CASSVAGVEYEQYF	TGTGCCAGCAGCGTAGCGGGAGTAGAATACGAGCAGTACTTC	TRBV9	TRBJ2-7	.	.
CASSYRTSGPYEQYF	TGCGCCAGCAGCTACAGGACTAGCGGGCCCTACGAGCAGTACTTC	TRBV4-1	TRBJ2-7	.	TRBD2
CASSPTSFGETQYF	TGTGCCAGCAGCCCGACTAGCTTCGGAGAGACCCAGTACTTC	TRBV7-9	TRBJ2-5	.	TRBD2
CASSRTGPNEKLFF	TGTGCCAGCAGCCGGACAGGACCTAATGAAAAACTGTTTTTT	TRBV5-5	TRBJ1-4	.	TRBD1
CASSSWTSPHEQYF	TGTGCCAGCAGCTCCTGGACTAGCCCCCACGAGCAGTACTTC	TRBV3-1/TRBV3-2	TRBJ2-7	.	TRBD2
CASSMVQGAHSEQFF	TGTGCCAGTAGTATGGTCCAGGGGGCGCATAGTGAGCAGTTCTTC	TRBV19	TRBJ2-1	.	TRBD1
CASSPWGGQNQPQHF	TGTGCCAGCAGCCCATGGGGGGGCCAAAATCAGCCCCAGCATTTT	TRBV4-2	TRBJ1-5	few	.
CASRTGTSGIEQFF	TGCGCCAGCAGGACCGGGACTAGCGGGATTGAGCAGTTCTTC	TRBV5-1	TRBJ2-1	.	TRBD2
CASSKREITDTQYF	TGTGCCAGCAGTAAGCGGGAGATCACAGATACGCAGTATTTT	TRBV6-2/TRBV6-3	TRBJ2-3	.	TRBD2
CASSLAGSYEQYF	TGTGCCAGCAGCTTAGCCGGCTCCTACGAGCAGTACTTC	TRBV11-3	TRBJ2-7	.	.
CASSSGTGGNQPQHF	TGTGCCAGCAGCTCCGGGACAGGGGGCAATCAGCCCCAGCATTTT	TRBV27	TRBJ1-5	.	TRBD1
CASSESPSTEAFF	TGCGCCAGCAGTGAGTCTCCCAGCACTGAAGCTTTCTTT	TRBV10-1	TRBJ1-1	.	.
CSVDQGFKGEQFF	TGCAGCGTTGATCAGGGGTTCAAGGGTGAGCAGTTCTTC	TRBV29-1	TRBJ2-1	.	.
CAWSVRGNTEAFF	TGTGCCTGGAGTGTACGGGGGAACACTGAAGCTTTCTTT	TRBV30	TRBJ1-1	.	.
CASSLVGQGFNEQYF	TGCGCCAGCAGCTTGGTGGGACAGGGGTTTAACGAGCAGTACTTC	TRBV5-1	TRBJ2-7	.	TRBD1
CASSRTSGSMGRTQYF	TGTGCCAGCAGCCGGACTAGCGGGAGTATGGGTCGGACCCAGTACTTC	TRBV11-2	TRBJ2-5	.	TRBD2
CATRDRATGLAYEQYF	TGTGCCACCCGGGACAGGGCAACAGGACTAGCTTACGAGCAGTACTTC	TRBV19	TRBJ2-7	.	.
CASRTSGGREPPLHF	TGTGCCAGCAGGACCTCAGGGGGCCGCGAGCCACCCCTCCACTTT	TRBV6-5	TRBJ1-6	.	TRBD1
CASSPRVGGNTIYF	TGTGCCAGCAGCCCCAGGGTAGGTGGAAACACCATATATTTT	TRBV27	TRBJ1-3	.	.
CAWTWGTTGEQYF	TGTGCCTGGACCTGGGGGACTACGGGGGAGCAGTACTTC	TRBV30	TRBJ2-7	.	TRBD2
CASSGRFQETQYF	TGTGCCAGCAGTGGTCGGTTCCAAGAGACCCAGTACTTC	TRBV2	TRBJ2-5	.	.
CASSQDFGAGELFF	.	TRBV4-1	TRBJ2-2	.	.
CASSYPTSGRAGSYNEQFF	TGTGCCAGCAGCTATCCCACTAGCGGGAGGGCCGGTTCCTACAATGAGCAGTTCTTC	TRBV7-2	TRBJ2-1	.	TRBD2
CASSPTGFNEKLFF	TGTGCCAGCAGTCCGACAGGCTTTAATGAAAAACTGTTTTTT	TRBV28	TRBJ1-4	.	.
CASSKGLAGALTDTQYF	TGCGCCAGCAGCAAAGGACTAGCGGGAGCTTTAACAGATACGCAGTATTTT	TRBV5-1	TRBJ2-3	.	TRBD2
CASKLQGAVKNIQYF	TGTGCCAGCAAACTACAGGGGGCTGTCAAAAACATTCAGTACTTC	TRBV28	TRBJ2-4	.	TRBD1
CASSLGGIMDNEKLFF	TGTGCCAGCAGTTTAGGGGGGATCATGGACAATGAAAAACTGTTTTTT	TRBV28	TRBJ1-4	.	.
CSVLGGTEAFF	TGCAGCGTCCTTGGAGGCACTGAAGCTTTCTTT	TRBV29-1	TRBJ1-1	.	.
CASSQEGGRRSLSNQPQHF	TGTGCCAGCAGCCAAGAAGGAGGCCGCCGCTCCTTGAGCAATCAGCCCCAGCATTTT	TRBV14	TRBJ1-5	.	.
CASSYVFVGEKLFF	TGTGCCAGCAGTTATGTTTTCGTCGGGGAAAAACTGTTTTTT	TRBV6-2/TRBV6-3	TRBJ1-4	.	.
CASSITSGPYEQYF	TGCGCCAGCAGCATTACTAGCGGGCCCTACGAGCAGTACTTC	TRBV5-1	TRBJ2-7	.	TRBD2
CASSRMGQSNEKLFF	TGTGCCAGCAGCCGGATGGGACAGAGTAATGAAAAACTGTTTTTT	TRBV6-5	TRBJ1-4	.	TRBD1
CASSLGSYNEQFF	TGTGCCAGCAGCTTGGGCAGCTACAATGAGCAGTTCTTC	TRBV7-9	TRBJ2-1	.	.
CASNKGVAAYEQYF	TGTGCCAGCAATAAAGGGGTGGCGGCCTACGAGCAGTACTTC	TRBV6-5	TRBJ2-7	few	.
CASSPERTGSFEQYF	TGTGCCAGCAGCCCCGAAAGGACAGGATCCTTCGAGCAGTACTTC	TRBV7-9	TRBJ2-7	once	TRBD1
CATQTGGVYEQYF	TGTGCCACTCAGACAGGGGGCGTCTACGAGCAGTACTTC	TRBV6-5	TRBJ2-7	.	TRBD1